The sequence of this T cell receptor (beta chain) was determined in a study of cytomegalovirus exposure and HLA in healthy donors. This clone was counted once. Its specificity is unknown. Notes on the study in general: In a later analysis, at a false discovery rate of 0.05, about 17,000 TCR beta sequences matched HLA alleles. The study flagged some 170 TCR beta chains as cytomegalovirus-associated. In a later analysis, TCR beta V- and J-gene trimming showed a link to a missense DCLRE1C variant.

The PCR made use of 60 Vbeta and 13 Jbeta primers. Sequencing was performed with immunoSEQ multiplex PCR; in TCRdb, only in-frame clones are kept and a portion is missing. The table shows 85,000 to 90,000 clones, with 85% to 90% occurring only once. The V end lost 4 bases, the J end lost 4 bases, and 14 bases lay between the germline ends. This CDR3 spans 15 amino acids. Germline-derived CDR1 and CDR2 are LGHNA and YNFKEQ. The sequence was collected from a man between 18 and 35 years old in good health and CMV-seronegative. Sequencing was performed on PBMCs. The chain recombines TRBV4-2 with TRBJ2-1; D is possibly TRBD1 (6 bases). The DNA of the CDR3 is TGTGCCAGCAGCCCCGCGGCAGGGGATTACAATGAGCAGTTCTTC. This codes for CASSPAAGDYNEQFF.